The clone carrying this T cell receptor beta chain was detected a few times. TCRdb fed the RT-PCR reads into MiXCR, producing one record per CDR3 protein. Of about 570,000 distinct CDR3 sequences listed, 10% to 12% were seen once; the top ten hold about 11%. The record originates from a study of response to subunit inactivated influenza vaccine. The same data also contributed to another study, on T cells expressing NK-cell markers. Per that paper: Libraries used 5'RACE template switching adding universal primer site and UMIs. Sorting was restricted to alpha-beta TCR T cells by an anti-gamma-delta TCR antibody in several experiments.

The sample consisted of PBMCs from blood, taken on the day of vaccination. The sequence derives from a man over 45 who received an inactivated influenza vaccine.

The CDR3 DNA is TGTGCCAGCAGTTATTATAGCGGGAGCTCCTACGAGCAGTACTTC. Amino acid sequence: CASSYYSGSSYEQYF. V usage is TRBV6-5 and J usage is TRBJ2-7; TRBD2 agrees at 9 bases. There are 15 residues in the CDR3. From germline, CDR1 is MNHEY and CDR2 SVGAGI. The J segment lost 0 bases and the V segment lost 3 bases, leaving 3 bases of the junction unmatched.